A single TCR beta chain is shown here with its context. CDR1 and CDR2 (germline): SGDLS, YYNGEE. V was clipped by 0 bases and J by 4 bases, with 13 bases between them. This CDR3 spans 15 amino acids. This record belongs to a study of cytomegalovirus exposure and HLA in healthy donors. Vbeta (60) and Jbeta (13) primers were used in the PCR. Only in-frame clones appear in the TCRdb table, and some are missing; sequencing was by immunoSEQ multiplex PCR. The sample carries around 150,000 clones, about 88% recorded once. Despite likely unrecorded immune exposures, the donors were nominally healthy at the time of sampling.

The gene calls are TRBV9 and TRBJ1-1; D may be TRBD1 (6 bases). The source is a man aged 18 to 29 in good health and CMV-seropositive. The specimen was PBMCs. The DNA for the CDR3 is TGTGCCAGCAGCGTAGCGGGGACACCCCGCACTGAAGCTTTCTTT. Its protein is CASSVAGTPRTEAFF. Variable domain in full (rest from reference TRBV9 and TRBJ1-1): DSGVTQTPKHLITATGQRVTLRCSPRSGDLSVYWYQQSLDQGLQFLIQYYNGEERAKGNILERFSAQQFPDLHSELNLSSLELGDSALYFCASSVAGTPRTEAFFGQGTRLTVV.